Each of the 30 T cell receptor beta chains below was sequenced from the same sample in a study of T cell repertoires in cytomegalovirus infection. MiXCR, run by TCRdb on the reads, gives a single entry per CDR3 protein. The sample shows around 180,000 distinct CDR3 sequences, 15% to 20% of them seen only once. Sequencing was performed on PBMCs. The receptor set was obtained from a human donor in good health (CMV status not recorded). Some clones in this sample may be carry-over from other donors' samples.

This clonotype was found many times. The chain couples TRBV25-1 to TRBJ2-5; no clear D. V shed 3 bases and J shed 2 bases, with 4 bases lying between them. From germline, CDR1 is MGHDK and CDR2 SYGVNS. This CDR3 region has 12 residues. The CDR3 DNA reads TGTGCCAGCAGTGAGGTTCAAGAGACCCAGTACTTC. Amino acids: CASSEVQETQYF.

This chain links TRBV6-2 or TRBV6-3 with TRBJ1-1; perhaps TRBD1 as D (6 bases). The CDR3 totals 14 residues. V lost 7 bases to trimming and J lost 4 bases, with 16 bases between them. Germline CDR1 reads MNHEY; CDR2 reads SVGEGT. The CDR3 is CASTKGVTVTEAFF. The CDR3, as DNA: TGTGCCAGCACCAAGGGGGTGACCGTCACTGAAGCTTTCTTT.

In its sample, this clonotype was seen a few times. This chain connects TRBV5-1 to TRBJ1-1; unclear D gene. The CDR3 is 13 residues long. Between the trimmed V and J ends, which lost 5 bases and 1 base, there was a span of 9 bases. From germline, CDR1 is SGHRS and CDR2 YFSETQ. The CDR3 sequence: CASRASPNTEAFF. The CDR3 bases are TGCGCCAGCAGGGCCAGCCCGAACACTGAAGCTTTCTTT.

This clonotype was detected a few times. The V gene is TRBV27, the J gene TRBJ1-5; 7 bases align to TRBD1. The CDR3 is 14 residues long. Germline V gene sequence: CDR1 MNHEY, CDR2 SMNVEV (reference sequence). Trimming at V came to 4 bases and at J to 11 bases, leaving 11 bases not matched to a gene. The CDR3 bases are TGTGCCAGCAGTTCAAGACAGGGCTTCTCAACCCAGCATTTT. It specifies CASSSRQGFSTQHF.

This clonotype occurred many times. V usage is TRBV7-2 and J usage is TRBJ2-3; 7 bases line up with TRBD2. CDR3 size: 16 residues. Trimming cost V 3 bases and J 2 bases; bases outside gene matches: 8. Germline V gene lookup returns CDR1 SGHTA and CDR2 FQGNSA. CDR3 DNA sequence: TGTGCCAGCAGCTTGAACGTAGCGGGTACCACAGATACGCAGTATTTT. It yields the protein CASSLNVAGTTDTQYF.

In its sample, this clonotype was seen many times. J is TRBJ1-6 and V is TRBV7-9; D not certain. V was pared by 1 base and J by 7 bases, with 17 bases between. The CDR3 contains 17 residues. From germline, CDR1 is SEHNR and CDR2 FQNEAQ (reference sequence). The CDR3 sequence is CASSLGGGRINNSPLHF. In DNA form, the CDR3 reads TGTGCCAGCAGCTTAGGGGGTGGACGGATTAACAATTCACCCCTCCACTTT.

The chain combines TRBV3-1 with TRBJ2-7, with D tentatively TRBD2 (6 bases). The germline CDR1 and CDR2 sequences are LGHDT and YNNKEL (reference sequence). V was shortened by 4 bases and J by 2 bases, with 21 bases between the two germline ends. This CDR3 is 17 amino acids long. The CDR3 region is CASSRLTGTGLPYEQYF. The DNA of the CDR3 is TGTGCCAGCAGCCGCTTAACTGGGACTGGCCTTCCCTACGAGCAGTACTTC.

This clonotype came up many times. J is TRBJ2-1 and V is TRBV7-9; TRBD2 aligns across 8 bases. Germline CDR1 SEHNR, CDR2 FQNEAQ (reference sequence). CDR3 size: 14 residues. Germline trimming cut 0 bases from V and 8 bases from J; bases unmatched to any gene: 3. The CDR3 DNA follows: TGTGCCAGCAGCTTAGCGAGCGGGAGTCATGAGCAGTTCTTC. This sequence encodes CASSLASGSHEQFF.

In this sample, this clonotype turned up many times. This sequence joins TRBV12-3 or TRBV12-4 and TRBJ2-1, with TRBD1 as a possible D gene (5 bases). The CDR3 extends over 15 amino acids. The germline V and J ends were trimmed by 7 bases and 0 bases, with 13 bases remaining between them. DNA of the CDR3: TGTGCCAGCACCGACAGTACCGTCTCCTACAATGAGCAGTTCTTC. Translated: CASTDSTVSYNEQFF.

This chain connects TRBV28 to TRBJ1-2; the D gene is possibly TRBD1 (6 bases). The V and J ends lost 4 bases and 3 bases respectively, with 12 bases between them. The CDR3 covers 14 residues. Germline values: CDR1 MDHEN, CDR2 SYDVKM. CDR3: CASSSGAPDYGYTF. Written as DNA, the CDR3 is TGTGCCAGCAGTTCAGGGGCCCCGGACTATGGCTACACCTTC.

Many counts were recorded for this clonotype. This chain links TRBV7-2 with TRBJ1-5; weak D call: TRBD1 (5 bases). Germline V gene data show CDR1 as SGHTA and CDR2 as FQGNSA. V lost 5 bases, J lost 6 bases, and 11 bases lay in between. There are 13 residues in the CDR3. CDR3 residues: CASSPTQGQPQHF. The CDR3 DNA sequence: TGTGCCAGCAGCCCAACCCAGGGTCAGCCCCAGCATTTT.

The chain joins TRBV11-1 to TRBJ2-1; 9 bases are a match to TRBD2. In germline, CDR1 is SGHAT, CDR2 FQDESV (reference sequence). Trimming cost V 0 bases and J 9 bases; bases outside gene matches: 0. The CDR3 has 13 residues. Written as DNA, the CDR3 is TGTGCCAGCAGCTTAGCGCGGGAGGGTGAGCAGTTCTTC. It is translated as CASSLAREGEQFF.

The chain combines TRBV28 with TRBJ1-4; tentatively, D is TRBD1 (6 bases). V dropped 10 bases and J dropped 7 bases, with 22 bases sitting between them. In germline, CDR1 is MDHEN, CDR2 SYDVKM. This CDR3 contains 15 residues. In DNA form, the CDR3 reads TGTGCCATTCGAAAGGGGGGGCCGGGGTTTGAAAAACTGTTTTTT. The encoded protein is CAIRKGGPGFEKLFF.

This clonotype was detected only a few times. J is TRBJ2-1 and V is TRBV29-1; perhaps TRBD2 as D (6 bases). This CDR3 region has 12 residues. Germline CDR1 is SQVTM and CDR2 is ANQGSEA. The V end lost 4 bases, the J end lost 7 bases, and 11 bases lay between the germline ends. The CDR3 bases are TGCAGCGTTGTTGTCCTAGCGAATGAGCAGTTCTTC. Translated: CSVVVLANEQFF.

J is TRBJ2-2 and V is TRBV5-4; the D gene is possibly TRBD1 (5 bases). CDR1 and CDR2 (germline): SGHNT, YYREEE (reference sequence). V lost 4 bases to trimming and J lost 6 bases, with 10 bases between them. This CDR3 contains 13 residues. The CDR3 coding sequence is TGTGCCAGCAGCCTGGACACCTCCGGGGAGCTGTTTTTT. Protein: CASSLDTSGELFF.

CDR3 residues: CASSSRGGLGVQFF. CDR3 nucleotides: TGTGCCAGCAGCTCCCGGGGGGGGCTAGGGGTGCAGTTCTTC. V and J are TRBV7-2 and TRBJ2-1; 8 bases are shared with TRBD2. Losses at the gene ends were 4 bases for V and 12 bases for J; bases not matched to a gene: 11. The CDR3 length is 14 residues. From germline, CDR1 is SGHTA and CDR2 FQGNSA.

The CDR3 spells CASSLEGRGDTEAFF. DNA for the CDR3: TGTGCCAGCAGCTTGGAAGGCCGGGGGGACACTGAAGCTTTCTTT. V gene TRBV5-4 combines with J gene TRBJ1-1; the D gene is possibly TRBD1 (5 bases). The germline V and J ends were trimmed by 0 bases and 3 bases, with 12 bases remaining between them. This CDR3 has 15 amino acids. The germline gives CDR1 SGHNT, CDR2 YYREEE (reference sequence).

This clonotype was observed a handful of times. The J gene is TRBJ2-1, the V gene TRBV29-1; D unresolved. Trimming took 7 bases from V and 0 from J, leaving 10 bases between them. CDR3 length: 13 amino acids. Germline V gene sequence: CDR1 SQVTM, CDR2 ANQGSEA. CDR3 nucleotides: TGCAGCGGTCAGGAGCCCTCCTACAATGAGCAGTTCTTC. Translated, it gives CSGQEPSYNEQFF.

This clonotype was seen ten or more times. V gene TRBV7-2 combines with J gene TRBJ2-7; D gene uncertain. This CDR3 contains 13 residues. Trimming took off 3 bases at V and 0 bases at J, with 6 bases between the two ends. The germline V gene has CDR1 SGHTA and CDR2 FQGNSA. The CDR3 bases are TGTGCCAGCAGCTTGGAGAGCTCCTACGAGCAGTACTTC. Translated: CASSLESSYEQYF.

V gene TRBV11-2 combines with J gene TRBJ2-3; unclear D gene. Looked up from germline, CDR1 is SGHAT and CDR2 is FQNNGV. V dropped 0 bases and J dropped 0 bases, with 4 bases sitting between them. The CDR3 covers 14 residues. DNA for the CDR3: TGTGCCAGCAGCTTAGATCTAAGCACAGATACGCAGTATTTT. Encoded protein: CASSLDLSTDTQYF.

The genes are TRBV6-6 and TRBJ2-4; D unclear. Germline CDR1 is MNHNY and CDR2 is SVGAGI (reference sequence). Trimming took 0 bases from V and 4 from J, leaving 7 bases between them. The CDR3 loop spans 14 amino acids. The CDR3 coding sequence is TGTGCCAGCAGTTACTCGCCGATAAAAAACATTCAGTACTTC. It codes for CASSYSPIKNIQYF.

The chain couples TRBV6-5 to TRBJ1-2, with TRBD1 as a possible D gene (5 bases). The CDR3 is 15 residues long. Germline V gene sequence: CDR1 MNHEY, CDR2 SVGAGI. V shed 0 bases and J shed 3 bases, with 11 bases lying between them. CDR3 loop: CASSYSLGEYYGYTF. As DNA, the CDR3 is TGTGCCAGCAGTTACTCGCTGGGGGAGTACTATGGCTACACCTTC.

The chain is built from TRBV19 and TRBJ1-6; the D gene is possibly TRBD1 (6 bases). The CDR3 is 13 amino acids. CDR1 is LNHDA, CDR2 SQIVND, per germline (reference sequence). The ends were cut back, 7 bases at V and 4 bases at J, with 8 bases in the middle. The CDR3 spells CASKGGYNSPLHF. The CDR3, as DNA: TGTGCCAGTAAAGGGGGGTATAATTCACCCCTCCACTTT.

The V call is TRBV29-1, the J call TRBJ1-2; D perhaps matches TRBD1 (5 bases). Germline CDR1 is SQVTM and CDR2 is ANQGSEA. The CDR3 has 15 residues. V lost 7 bases to trimming and J lost 1 base, with 19 bases between them. DNA for the CDR3: TGCAGCGCATCTTTCTCGGGACGGATTAACTATGGCTACACCTTC. Its translation is CSASFSGRINYGYTF.

V and J are TRBV6-2 or TRBV6-3 and TRBJ1-2; 7 bases map to TRBD1. The CDR3 sequence is 15 residues long. V gave up 8 bases and J gave up 4 bases; unmatched junction bases: 13. CDR1 MNHEY and CDR2 SVGEGT come from the germline V gene. The CDR3 nucleotides read TGTGCCAGCTTACCCTCCGGGACAGTGATCTATGGCTACACCTTC. Translating it yields CASLPSGTVIYGYTF.

Many counts were recorded for this clonotype. The CDR3 sequence: CASSPPTSGSKKSREQYF. DNA for the CDR3: TGTGCCAGCAGCCCTCCGACTAGCGGGAGTAAGAAATCGCGGGAGCAGTACTTC. The chain links TRBV11-3 to TRBJ2-7; TRBD2 matches at 12 bases. This CDR3 has 18 residues. V dropped 5 bases and J dropped 7; count of bases not matched to a gene: 18. Germline CDR1 is SGHNT and CDR2 is YENEEA.

The sample holds a few counts of this clonotype. The chain uses TRBV6-5 and TRBJ2-7, with D hard to call. The ends were cut back, 0 bases at V and 5 bases at J, with 11 bases in the middle. Germline V gives CDR1 MNHEY, CDR2 SVGAGI. CDR3 length equals 14 residues. CDR3 residues: CASSYSLSIDEQYF. The DNA of the CDR3 is TGTGCCAGCAGTTACTCGCTCTCTATCGACGAGCAGTACTTC.

This clonotype was observed at least ten times. The chain joins TRBV29-1 to TRBJ2-1; TRBD2 aligns across 7 bases. The germline CDR1 and CDR2 sequences are SQVTM and ANQGSEA. This CDR3 region has 15 residues. Trimming removed 4 bases from V and 3 bases from J; junction bases left unmatched: 9. The CDR3 sequence: CSVAGAGDFYNEQFF. The CDR3 nucleotides are TGCAGCGTTGCGGGTGCGGGAGACTTCTACAATGAGCAGTTCTTC.

The chain joins TRBV11-3 to TRBJ2-1; 12 positions agree with TRBD2. This CDR3 region has 14 residues. Trimming at V came to 7 bases and at J to 8 bases, leaving 6 bases not matched to a gene. The germline gives CDR1 SGHNT, CDR2 YENEEA. The CDR3 bases are TGTGCCAGCAAACTAGCGGGAGGATACGATGAGCAGTTCTTC. Amino acids: CASKLAGGYDEQFF. The full variable domain, its missing parts supplied by reference TRBV11-3 and TRBJ2-1, is EAGVVQSPRYKIIEKKQPVAFWCNPISGHNTLYWYLQNLGQGPELLIRYENEEAVDDSQLPKDRFSAERLKGVDSTLKIQPAELGDSAVYLCASKLAGGYDEQFFGPGTRLTVL.

This clonotype was seen ten or more times. The rearrangement uses TRBV29-1 and TRBJ2-7; D may be TRBD1 (5 bases). Germline CDR1 is SQVTM and CDR2 is ANQGSEA. Trimming stripped 6 bases from V and 4 bases from J, with 13 bases between. The length of the CDR3 is 12 residues. The DNA of the CDR3 is TGCAGCGTCGTGAAGGGGATTTACGAGCAGTACTTC. Translating gives CSVVKGIYEQYF.